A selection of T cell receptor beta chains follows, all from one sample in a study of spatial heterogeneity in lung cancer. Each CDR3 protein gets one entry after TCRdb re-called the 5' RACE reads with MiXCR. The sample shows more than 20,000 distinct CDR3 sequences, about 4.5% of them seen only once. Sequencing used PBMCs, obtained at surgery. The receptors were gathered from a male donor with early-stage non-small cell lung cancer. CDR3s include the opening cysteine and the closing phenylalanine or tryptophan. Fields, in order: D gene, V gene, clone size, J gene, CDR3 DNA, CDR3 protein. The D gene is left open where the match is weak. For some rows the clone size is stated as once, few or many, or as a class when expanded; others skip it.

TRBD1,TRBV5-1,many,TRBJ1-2,TGCGCCAGCACCGAGGACAGGGGCGGCTATGGCTACACCTTC,CASTEDRGGYGYTF
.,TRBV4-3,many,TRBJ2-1,TGCGCCAGCAGCACGCCAAGTATTGAGCAGTTCTTC,CASSTPSIEQFF
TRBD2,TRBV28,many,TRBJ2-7,TGTGCCAGCAGTTTGGGACTAGCGGGAGTAAGAAAGAACGAGCAGTACTTC,CASSLGLAGVRKNEQYF
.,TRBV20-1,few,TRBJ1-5,TGCAGTGCTAGATCCGTGACCGGGGAAGGACAGCCCCAGCATTTT,CSARSVTGEGQPQHF
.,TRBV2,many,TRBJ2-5,TGTGCCAGCAGTGATCCGGGGCGGTTACAAGAGACCCAGTACTTC,CASSDPGRLQETQYF
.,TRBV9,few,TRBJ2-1,TGTGCCAGCAGCGTAGTTGGCAACGGGCGGGGTTACTGGGGTAATGAGCAGTTCTTC,CASSVVGNGRGYWGNEQFF
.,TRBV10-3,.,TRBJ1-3,TGTGCCATCAAAGGGGGAAACACCATATATTTT,CAIKGGNTIYF
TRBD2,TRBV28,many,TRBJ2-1,TGTGCCAGCAGTTCCCCGACTAGCGGGACCTACAATGAGCAGTTCTTC,CASSSPTSGTYNEQFF
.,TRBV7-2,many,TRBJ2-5,TGTGCCAGCAGCCCGCGGAGGGGTTTGGAGACCCAGTACTTC,CASSPRRGLETQYF
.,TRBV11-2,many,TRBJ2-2,TGTGCCAGCAGCCACGGGGCCGTGGGGGAGCTGTTTTTT,CASSHGAVGELFF
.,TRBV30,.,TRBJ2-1,TGTGCCTATTCAGACAGATTTCTTTACAATGAGCAGTTCTTC,CAYSDRFLYNEQFF
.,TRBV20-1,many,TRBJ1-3,TGCAGTGCGCCGAACCTAGAGAGCTCTGGAAACACCATATATTTT,CSAPNLESSGNTIYF
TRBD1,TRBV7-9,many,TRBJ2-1,TGTGCCAGCAGCCCCCCACCTAGGACAGGGGGGCTCTACAATGAGCAGTTCTTC,CASSPPPRTGGLYNEQFF
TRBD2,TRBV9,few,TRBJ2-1,TGTGCCAGCAGCGTAGCGGGAGGACTAGCGGGTTACAATGAGCAGTTCTTC,CASSVAGGLAGYNEQFF
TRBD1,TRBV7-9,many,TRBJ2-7,TGTGCCAGCAGCTCGGAGTGGGACAGGATGACCTCCTACGAGCAGTACTTC,CASSSEWDRMTSYEQYF
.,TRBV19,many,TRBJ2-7,TGTGCCAGTAGTATCGCACAGCGGAGCTACGAGCAGTACTTC,CASSIAQRSYEQYF
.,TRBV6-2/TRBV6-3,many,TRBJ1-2,TGTGCCAGCAGTTACCCATGGTATGGCTACACCTTC,CASSYPWYGYTF
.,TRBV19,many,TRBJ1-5,TGTGCCAGTATGCCCGATCGTAGCAATCAGCCCCAGCATTTT,CASMPDRSNQPQHF
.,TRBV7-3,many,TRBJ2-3,TGTGCCAGCAGCGGATTTCATGCTAGCACAGATACGCAGTATTTT,CASSGFHASTDTQYF
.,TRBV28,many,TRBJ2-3,TGTGCCAGCAGTCTCTATACAGATACGCAGTATTTT,CASSLYTDTQYF
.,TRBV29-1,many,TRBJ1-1,TGCAGCGGACAGGAGAACACTGAAGCTTTCTTT,CSGQENTEAFF
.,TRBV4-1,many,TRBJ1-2,TGCGCCAGCAGCCAAGAGGGGAATGACCTCCTAACTGGCTACACCTTC,CASSQEGNDLLTGYTF
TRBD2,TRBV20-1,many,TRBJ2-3,TGCAGTGCGGCTAGCGGGGACACAGATACGCAGTATTTT,CSAASGDTDTQYF
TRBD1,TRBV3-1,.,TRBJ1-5,TGTGCCAGCAGTCCCGCCATAGGGACAGGGGCGAACAATCAGCCCCAGCATTTT,CASSPAIGTGANNQPQHF
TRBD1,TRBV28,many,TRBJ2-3,TGTGCCAGCAGCCGGACAGGGGTAATAGATACGCAGTATTTT,CASSRTGVIDTQYF
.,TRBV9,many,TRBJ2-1,TGTGCCAGCAGCGTAGCTACGGGGGACAATGAGCAGTTCTTC,CASSVATGDNEQFF
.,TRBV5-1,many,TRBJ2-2,TGCGCCAGCAGCGTGGACTCGAACACCGGGGAGCTGTTTTTT,CASSVDSNTGELFF
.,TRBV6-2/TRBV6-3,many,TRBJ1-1,TGTGCCAGCAGTTACGGGGTGGAAGCTTTCTTT,CASSYGVEAFF
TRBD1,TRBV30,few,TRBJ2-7,TGTGCCTGGAGTGTAGGACAGGGGGCCTACGAGCAGTACTTC,CAWSVGQGAYEQYF
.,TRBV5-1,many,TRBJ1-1,TGCGCCAGCAGCTGGGCCGCAATTGGGAACACTGAAGCTTTCTTT,CASSWAAIGNTEAFF
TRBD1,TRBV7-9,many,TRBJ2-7,TGTGCCAGCAGCTCGACAGGGGCCGGTGGCGAGCAGTACTTC,CASSSTGAGGEQYF
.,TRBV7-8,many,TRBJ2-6,TGTGCCAGCAGCCCAAGGGTGAGACCCAGGGGGGTCCTGGCCAACGTCCTGACTTTC,CASSPRVRPRGVLANVLTF
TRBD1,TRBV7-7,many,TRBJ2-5,TGTGCCAGCAGCGCGGACAGGGGGTATTGGGGCCAAGAGACCCAGTACTTC,CASSADRGYWGQETQYF
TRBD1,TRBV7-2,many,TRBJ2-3,TGTGCCAGCAGCCTGGACAGGATAGATACGCAGTATTTT,CASSLDRIDTQYF
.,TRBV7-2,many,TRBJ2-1,TGTGCCAGCAGCTTAAGGACCGCCAATGAGCAGTTCTTC,CASSLRTANEQFF
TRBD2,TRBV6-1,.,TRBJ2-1,TGTGCCAGCAGTGCGGGACTAGCGAACAGAAATGAGCAGTTCTTC,CASSAGLANRNEQFF
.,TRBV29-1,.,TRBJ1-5,TGCAGCGTTGGAGACAGGAGCAATCAGCCCCAGCATTTT,CSVGDRSNQPQHF
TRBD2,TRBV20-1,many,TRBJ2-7,TGCAGTGCTAGAGATGAGCGGGGGGACTTACAGCAGTACTTC,CSARDERGDLQQYF
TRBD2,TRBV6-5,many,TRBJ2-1,TGTGCCAGCAGTTCGTTTCTAGCGGGAGGTTTCAATGAGCAGTTCTTC,CASSSFLAGGFNEQFF